Sequencing of this TCR beta chain was carried out in a study of Ad26.COV2.S vaccination and SARS-CoV-2 variants. Study as a whole: Each vaccinee took Ad26.COV2.S intramuscularly, once or twice 56 days apart.

The study, taken as a whole, reports: Reportedly, spike-specific CD8+ and CD4+ T cell responses achieved substantial breadth once vaccination had taken place.

Of note for this clone: Its cognate antigen is unknown.

Assay used: immunoSEQ multiplex PCR; TCRdb lists only in-frame clones, some missing. The sample contains a few hundred thousand clones, approximately 88% of which appear only once. V was cut by 0 bases and J by 9 bases, with 15 bases left in between. Looked up from germline, CDR1 is GTSNPN and CDR2 is SVGIG (reference sequence). This CDR3 has 13 residues. Treatment here: approximately 18 received Ad26.COV2.S at low or high dose, single or two shots; several received placebo; per-sample allocation not given. Specimen acquisition occurred on day 63 following the initial vaccine or placebo injection. V usage is TRBV30 and J usage is TRBJ2-7, with D perhaps TRBD2 (6 bases). This TCR came from a person aged 18 to 59 who received the Ad26.COV2.S COVID-19 vaccine or a placebo. The material was peripheral blood, obtained in a trial of Ad26.COV2.S vaccine versus placebo. CDR3: CAWSVPLYGGQYF. The CDR3 DNA is TGTGCCTGGAGTGTACCTCTCTACGGGGGGCAGTACTTC.